This T cell receptor (beta chain) came from a study of T cell repertoires in cytomegalovirus infection. Study background: Signatures in public TCR beta sequences pointed to both CMV infection and matching HLA type.

Study results and caveats: What dominated the ex vivo response were HLA-C-restricted CMV-specific TCR beta clonotypes.

Each CDR3 protein gets one entry after TCRdb re-called the reads with MiXCR. The sample records about 920,000 distinct CDR3 sequences, around 32% being singletons. Concerning this clonotype: No antigen is known for it.

Deletions cut 6 bases from V and 3 bases from J, with 12 bases between. This CDR3 is 14 amino acids long. The germline V gene has CDR1 LNHDA and CDR2 SQIVND (reference sequence). The source of this sequence is a human donor in good health (CMV status not recorded). Some clones in this sample may be carry-over from other donors' samples. V and J are TRBV19 and TRBJ1-5, with D tentatively TRBD1 (5 bases). The sample here was cultured CD8+ T cells from PBMCs, taken from culture after CMV antigen stimulation. CDR3 bases: TGTGCCAGTAGCTCCGGGACCTTCAATCAGCCCCAGCATTTT. Its translation is CASSSGTFNQPQHF.